This T cell receptor beta chain was captured by sequencing in a study of blood T cell repertoires in COVID-19. Turning to the study itself: Sites in the United States, Italy and Spain provided acute and convalescent COVID-19 samples. Nucleic acid was either cDNA or gDNA, and it came from T cells, B-cell-depleted T cells, or PBMCs.

As originally analysed: The authors estimated nucleated cell counts from reference gene primer amplification. The repertoire was sequenced with immunoSEQ multiplex PCR; TCRdb's copy has only in-frame clones and lacks some. V, J and clone size were drawn from that table, and D and trimming were deduced from the DNA. The table lists a few hundred thousand clones, approximately 83% of them singletons. Sequenced material: peripheral blood. This receptor was taken from a man older than 75 with acute or convalescent COVID-19.

CDR3 region: CASSTWTDNSPLHF. The CDR3 DNA reads as TGTGCCAGCAGCACCTGGACAGACAATTCACCCCTCCACTTT. This sequence joins TRBV7-9 and TRBJ1-6; tentative D call: TRBD1 (6 bases). With 5 bases removed from V and 7 bases from J, the gap between germline ends came to 12 bases. CDR3 size: 14 residues. Germline-derived CDR1 and CDR2 are SEHNR and FQNEAQ (reference sequence).